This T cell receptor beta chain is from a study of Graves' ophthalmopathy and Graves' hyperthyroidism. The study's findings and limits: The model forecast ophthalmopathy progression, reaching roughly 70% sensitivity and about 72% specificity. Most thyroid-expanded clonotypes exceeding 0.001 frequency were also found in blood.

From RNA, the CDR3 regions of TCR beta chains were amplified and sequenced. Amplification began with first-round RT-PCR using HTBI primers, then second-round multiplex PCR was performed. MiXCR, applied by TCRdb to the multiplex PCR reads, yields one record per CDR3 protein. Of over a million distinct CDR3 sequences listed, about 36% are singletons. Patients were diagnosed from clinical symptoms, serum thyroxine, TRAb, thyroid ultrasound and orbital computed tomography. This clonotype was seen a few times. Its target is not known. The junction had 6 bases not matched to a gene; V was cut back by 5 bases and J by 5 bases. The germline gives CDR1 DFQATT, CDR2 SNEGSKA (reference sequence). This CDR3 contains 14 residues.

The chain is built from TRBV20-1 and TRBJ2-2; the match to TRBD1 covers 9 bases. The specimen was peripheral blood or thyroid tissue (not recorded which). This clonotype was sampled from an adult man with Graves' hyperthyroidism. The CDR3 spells CSAVRTGATGELFF. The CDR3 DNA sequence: TGCAGTGCTGTCAGGACAGGGGCGACCGGGGAGCTGTTTTTT.